This record looks at one T cell receptor beta chain sequence and its context. Its antigen remains unknown. This record comes from a study of OX40 agonist ivuxolimab in advanced cancers. Points from the study as a whole: CD4+ and CD8+ blood T cells expanded clonally by week 6 at 0.1 to 3.0 mg/kg.

The V gene end was trimmed by 6 bases and the J gene end by 3 bases; junction bases not matched to a gene: 13. In germline, CDR1 is SGHKS, CDR2 YYEKEE (reference sequence). This CDR3 has 16 residues. TCRdb's copy holds only in-frame clones and misses some; the assay was immunoSEQ multiplex PCR. The data hold around 46,000 clones, with over 65% observed a single time. This chain connects TRBV5-5 to TRBJ1-2; 8 bases are shared with TRBD1. The input for sequencing was CD4+ or CD8+ T cells sorted from blood, taken in a trial of the OX40 agonist ivuxolimab. This receptor was identified in an adult with an advanced solid tumor such as melanoma, head and neck, liver or kidney cancer. The CDR3 sequence is CASTHHRTGLDYGYTF. In DNA, the CDR3 is TGTGCCAGCACCCACCACCGGACAGGGTTAGACTATGGCTACACCTTC.